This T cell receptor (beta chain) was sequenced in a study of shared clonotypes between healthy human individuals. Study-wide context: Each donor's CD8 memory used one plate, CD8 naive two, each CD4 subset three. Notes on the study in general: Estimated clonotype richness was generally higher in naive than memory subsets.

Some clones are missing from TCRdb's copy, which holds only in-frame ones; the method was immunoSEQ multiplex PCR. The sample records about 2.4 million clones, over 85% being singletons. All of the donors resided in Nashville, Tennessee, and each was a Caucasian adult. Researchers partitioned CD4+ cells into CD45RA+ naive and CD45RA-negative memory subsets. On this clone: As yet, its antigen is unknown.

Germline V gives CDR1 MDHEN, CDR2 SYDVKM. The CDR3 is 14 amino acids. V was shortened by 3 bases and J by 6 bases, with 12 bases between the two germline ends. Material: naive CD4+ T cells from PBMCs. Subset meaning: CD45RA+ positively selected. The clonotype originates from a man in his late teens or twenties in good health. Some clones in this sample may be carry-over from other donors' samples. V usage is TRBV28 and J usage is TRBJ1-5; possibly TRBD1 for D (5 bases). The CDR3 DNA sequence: TGTGCCAGCAGTTTGACACAGGATTCTCAGCCCCAGCATTTT. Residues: CASSLTQDSQPQHF.